These 30 T cell receptor beta chains were sequenced from one sample in a study of somatic mutations in cytotoxic T cells in rheumatoid arthritis. The table came from immunoSEQ multiplex PCR; TCRdb's copy has only in-frame clones and leaves some out. Seen here are about 18,000 clones, approximately 82% observed once, and the top ten hold roughly a fifth. The specimen sequenced was CD8+ T cells sorted from blood. The receptor set was obtained from an adult with rheumatoid arthritis.

This chain connects TRBV6-5 to TRBJ1-1, with D uncertain. The CDR3 runs to 12 residues. V was shortened by 6 bases and J by 5 bases, with 10 bases between the two germline ends. Germline values: CDR1 MNHEY, CDR2 SVGAGI. In DNA form, the CDR3 reads TGTGCCAGCAGACGCCCAAAAACTGAAGCTTTCTTT. Translation: CASRRPKTEAFF.

The chain joins TRBV6-5 to TRBJ1-4, with D hard to call. Germline V gives CDR1 MNHEY, CDR2 SVGAGI. The CDR3 is 14 amino acids. Trimming cost V 6 bases and J 5 bases, with 13 bases left between them. The CDR3 loop reads CASSPLRPNEKLFF. CDR3 sequence (DNA): TGTGCCAGCAGCCCACTTCGGCCGAATGAAAAACTGTTTTTT.

V gene TRBV4-1 combines with J gene TRBJ1-2; D remains unclear. Trimming cost V 2 bases and J 3 bases, with 10 bases left between them. Germline CDR1 and CDR2: MGHRA and YSYEKL. The CDR3 extends over 14 amino acids. CDR3 sequence reads: CASSQYSSDYGYTF. The DNA of the CDR3 is TGCGCCAGCAGCCAATATTCGTCGGACTATGGCTACACCTTC.

This chain links TRBV19 with TRBJ2-7; 14 bases are shared with TRBD2. The CDR3 spans 17 residues. The ends lost 3 bases at V and 4 bases at J; junction bases unmatched: 8. In germline, CDR1 is LNHDA, CDR2 SQIVND (reference sequence). The DNA for the CDR3 is TGTGCCAGTAGTATCCCGGGACTAGCGGGAGACATTTACGAGCAGTACTTC. Translated: CASSIPGLAGDIYEQYF. The full variable domain, its missing parts supplied by reference TRBV19 and TRBJ2-7, is DGGITQSPKYLFRKEGQNVTLSCEQNLNHDAMYWYRQDPGQGLRLIYYSQIVNDFQKGDIAEGYSVSREKKESFPLTVTSAQKNPTAFYLCASSIPGLAGDIYEQYFGPGTRLTVT.

The V gene is TRBV23-1, the J gene TRBJ1-4; D gene uncertain. TRBV23-1 is given ORF status, its function remaining uncertain. This CDR3 contains 17 residues. Deletions cut 0 bases from V and 7 bases from J, with 18 bases between. CDR3 in amino acids: CASSQSDGEGLVEKLFF. The CDR3 DNA follows: TGCGCCAGCAGTCAATCGGATGGGGAAGGTCTAGTTGAAAAACTGTTTTTT.

V gene TRBV19 combines with J gene TRBJ1-5, with a possible D match to TRBD1 (6 bases). Germline V lookup: CDR1 LNHDA, CDR2 SQIVND (reference sequence). The CDR3 is 16 amino acids. V was pared by 5 bases and J by 4 bases, with 18 bases between. As DNA, the CDR3 is TGTGCCAGTAGTCTATGGACTGGGGGCAGAAATCAGCCCCAGCATTTT. This encodes CASSLWTGGRNQPQHF.

V gene TRBV19 combines with J gene TRBJ1-1; D gene uncertain. Trimming took 6 bases from V and 1 from J, leaving 6 bases between them. Germline CDR1 and CDR2: LNHDA and SQIVND (reference sequence). The CDR3 runs to 12 residues. The CDR3 sequence is CASRWGNTEAFF. In DNA, the CDR3 is TGTGCCAGTAGGTGGGGGAACACTGAAGCTTTCTTT.

The chain uses TRBV2 and TRBJ2-2; 10 positions agree with TRBD1. The CDR3 loop spans 14 amino acids. Germline CDR1 reads SNHLY; CDR2 reads FYNNEI. Trimming took 9 bases from V and 7 from J; bases not matched to a gene: 8. The CDR3, as DNA: TGTGCCAGAGAAGGACAGGGGGGGATCGGGGAGCTGTTTTTT. As protein: CAREGQGGIGELFF.

V is TRBV7-2 and J is TRBJ2-3, with D perhaps matching TRBD2 (6 bases). Trimming pared 1 base from V and 0 bases from J, leaving 14 bases between. The CDR3 has 17 amino acids. Per germline, CDR1 SGHTA and CDR2 FQGNSA. The CDR3 bases are TGTGCCAGCAGCTTAGAGTCCGGGGGTACTAGCACAGATACGCAGTATTTT. Its translation is CASSLESGGTSTDTQYF.

The genes are TRBV13 and TRBJ2-1; 13 bases agree with TRBD2. Germline V CDR1 and CDR2: PRHDT, FYEKMQ (reference sequence). The length of the CDR3 is 17 residues. J lost 6 bases, V lost 5 bases, and 10 bases had no gene match. CDR3 protein: CASSHRLAGGMGNEQFF. CDR3 nucleotides: TGTGCCAGCAGCCATCGACTAGCGGGAGGAATGGGCAATGAGCAGTTCTTC. Supplemented by reference TRBV13 and TRBJ2-1, the full variable domain reads AAGVIQSPRHLIKEKRETATLKCYPIPRHDTVYWYQQGPGQDPQFLISFYEKMQSDKGSIPDRFSAQQFSDYHSELNMSSLELGDSALYFCASSHRLAGGMGNEQFFGPGTRLTVL.

This rearrangement joins TRBV30 to TRBJ1-1; no firm D call. Germline lookup yields CDR1 GTSNPN and CDR2 SVGIG (reference sequence). The CDR3 is 16 amino acids. Trimming took 3 bases from V and 0 from J, leaving 17 bases between them. CDR3 bases: TGTGCCTGGAGCGGAGGACCACTAACAATGAACACTGAAGCTTTCTTT. This gives the protein CAWSGGPLTMNTEAFF.

This chain connects TRBV27 to TRBJ1-5, with 7 bases matching TRBD1. Germline CDR1 reads MNHEY; CDR2 reads SMNVEV (reference sequence). J gave up 4 bases and V 4 bases, and 4 bases lay outside the gene matches. The CDR3 is made up of 14 amino acids. The CDR3 sequence: CASSSGQANQPQHF. CDR3 sequence (DNA): TGTGCCAGCAGTTCTGGACAGGCGAATCAGCCCCAGCATTTT.

This chain uses TRBV12-5 with TRBJ1-1; 8 bases are a match to TRBD1. Trimming at V came to 1 base and at J to 5 bases, leaving 6 bases not matched to a gene. Germline values: CDR1 LGHNT, CDR2 FRNRAP. CDR3 size: 15 residues. The CDR3 DNA sequence: TGTGCTAGTGGTTTGGGGCAGGGGGCGAGGACTGAAGCTTTCTTT. Protein product: CASGLGQGARTEAFF.

The J gene is TRBJ2-5, the V gene TRBV7-9; possible D gene TRBD2, 6 bases. In germline, CDR1 is SEHNR, CDR2 FQNEAQ (reference sequence). This CDR3 comprises 17 residues. With 7 bases removed from V and 2 bases from J, the gap between germline ends came to 23 bases. The CDR3 region has the DNA TGTGCCAGCACCCCCTCTTGGGGAGGAGAGTTACAAGAGACCCAGTACTTC. This translates into CASTPSWGGELQETQYF.

This clone was detected only a few times. The chain couples TRBV2 to TRBJ1-4; D gene ambiguous. Per germline, CDR1 SNHLY and CDR2 FYNNEI. The CDR3 consists of 12 residues. V dropped 7 bases and J dropped 6 bases, with 9 bases sitting between them. CDR3 coding DNA: TGTGCCAGCACCGGGGTTTATGAAAAACTGTTTTTT. Translation: CASTGVYEKLFF.

CDR3 nucleotides: TGCGCCAGCAGCCGGCTGACAGGTAACTCCTACGAGCAGTACTTC. Protein sequence: CASSRLTGNSYEQYF. The rearrangement joins TRBV4-1 to TRBJ2-7; D may be TRBD1 (6 bases). The CDR3 totals 15 residues. Trimming pared 4 bases from V and 0 bases from J, leaving 13 bases between. Per germline, CDR1 MGHRA and CDR2 YSYEKL.

The V call is TRBV7-8, the J call TRBJ1-1; D gene unclear. V was pared by 2 bases and J by 5 bases, with 6 bases between. This CDR3 region has 12 residues. Germline V gives CDR1 SGHVS, CDR2 FQNEAQ. Written as DNA, the CDR3 is TGTGCCAGCAGCTTACCGGGGACTGAAGCTTTCTTT. Its protein product is CASSLPGTEAFF. Together with reference TRBV7-8 and TRBJ1-1, the CDR3 gives the full variable domain: GAGVSQSPRYKVAKRGQDVALRCDPISGHVSLFWYQQALGQGPEFLTYFQNEAQLDKSGLPSDRFFAERPEGSVSTLKIQRTQQEDSAVYLCASSLPGTEAFFGQGTRLTVV.

The chain combines TRBV4-1 with TRBJ2-3; TRBD2 aligns across 10 bases. The CDR3 contains 17 residues. V dropped 0 bases and J dropped 1; count of bases not matched to a gene: 4. Germline V gene lookup returns CDR1 MGHRA and CDR2 YSYEKL. The CDR3 is CASSQDGLAARTDTQYF. CDR3 in DNA: TGCGCCAGCAGCCAAGATGGACTAGCGGCTCGCACAGATACGCAGTATTTT.

This chain joins TRBV5-5 and TRBJ2-3, with D possibly matching TRBD2 (5 bases). V lost 2 bases to trimming and J lost 3 bases, with 7 bases between them. Germline assignment: CDR1 SGHKS and CDR2 YYEKEE (reference sequence). This CDR3 spans 13 amino acids. The CDR3 loop is CASSLWRTDTQYF. DNA of the CDR3: TGTGCCAGCAGCTTATGGAGGACAGATACGCAGTATTTT.

This clone was seen a handful of times. The genes are TRBV25-1 and TRBJ2-7; 10 nucleotides agree with TRBD2. The V gene's germline CDR1 is MGHDK and CDR2 SYGVNS. The CDR3 is 15 residues long. With V trimmed by 5 bases and J by 1 base, 5 bases remained unmatched. The CDR3 nucleotides are TGTGCCAGCAGTCTTAGGACTAGCGGATCCTACGAGCAGTACTTC. It codes for CASSLRTSGSYEQYF.

The chain joins TRBV27 to TRBJ1-2, with TRBD1 matching 8 bases. V shed 4 bases, J shed 8 bases, and the junction held 6 bases outside the gene matches. The germline gives CDR1 MNHEY, CDR2 SMNVEV (reference sequence). CDR3 length: 13 amino acids. CDR3 in DNA: TGTGCCAGCAGTTCAGGGGGCGCGGGGGGCTACACCTTC. Protein sequence: CASSSGGAGGYTF.

The rearrangement links TRBV2 to TRBJ1-2; 7 bases are a match to TRBD1. Unmatched junction bases numbered 6, after V lost 10 bases and J lost 1 base. Germline V gives CDR1 SNHLY, CDR2 FYNNEI. CDR3 length: 13 residues. This CDR3 is CANEQGSNYGYTF. In DNA, the CDR3 is TGTGCCAACGAACAGGGGAGTAACTATGGCTACACCTTC.

This chain uses TRBV29-1 with TRBJ2-5, with D perhaps TRBD1 (5 bases). This CDR3 comprises 15 residues. Per the germline V gene, CDR1 is SQVTM and CDR2 is ANQGSEA. V lost 4 bases, J lost 0 bases, and 15 bases lay in between. The CDR3, as DNA: TGCAGCGTTGCTAGGGTCAGGGCGAACCAAGAGACCCAGTACTTC. It yields the protein CSVARVRANQETQYF.

The rearrangement joins TRBV7-6 to TRBJ1-6; D unclear. The CDR3 has 13 residues. V was pared by 1 base and J by 7 bases, with 5 bases between. Germline loops: CDR1 SGHVS, CDR2 FNYEAQ. The CDR3 reads CASSLDSNSPLHF. CDR3 DNA: TGTGCCAGCAGCTTAGATTCGAATTCACCCCTCCACTTT.

The chain links TRBV5-8 to TRBJ1-4; D unresolved. This CDR3 contains 15 residues. V shed 5 bases and J shed 3 bases, with 14 bases lying between them. Germline CDR1 is SGHTS and CDR2 is YDEGEE. CDR3 nucleotides: TGTGCCAGCAGGCCTGATTGGGTGGCTAATGAAAAACTGTTTTTT. Translating gives CASRPDWVANEKLFF.

This chain links TRBV15 with TRBJ2-5; 9 positions match TRBD1. This CDR3 contains 15 residues. CDR1 and CDR2 from the germline V gene are LNHNV and YYDKDF (reference sequence). The V segment lost 2 bases and the J segment 1 base; nucleotides outside the gene matches: 2. The DNA of the CDR3 is TGTGCCACCAGCAGATCGACAGGGGGCCAAGAGACCCAGTACTTC. This sequence encodes CATSRSTGGQETQYF.

This clone was picked up a small number of times. The genes are TRBV29-1 and TRBJ1-1; D gene unclear. V was trimmed by 7 bases and J by 2 bases, leaving 5 bases between them. The CDR3 is 10 amino acids. In germline, CDR1 is SQVTM, CDR2 ANQGSEA. CDR3 nucleotide sequence: TGCAGCGCAAGCAACACTGAAGCTTTCTTT. Its translation: CSASNTEAFF.

This clone was detected once. This chain uses TRBV28 with TRBJ1-1; D uncertain. Germline V gene lookup returns CDR1 MDHEN and CDR2 SYDVKM. The ends were cut back, 8 bases at V and 1 base at J, with 11 bases in the middle. The CDR3 runs to 13 residues. In nucleotides, the CDR3 is TGTGCCAGCTTGGTCAGCGCGAACACTGAAGCTTTCTTT. Amino acids: CASLVSANTEAFF.

This clone appeared once. The chain is built from TRBV2 and TRBJ1-1; D remains unclear. The germline CDR1 and CDR2 sequences are SNHLY and FYNNEI. The length of the CDR3 is 13 residues. V was trimmed by 8 bases and J by 4 bases, leaving 14 bases between them. For the CDR3, the DNA is TGTGCCAGCTGGCTTGGAGGGCTCACTGAAGCTTTCTTT. Protein product: CASWLGGLTEAFF.

This chain connects TRBV11-2 to TRBJ2-7, with 7 bases identical to TRBD2. This CDR3 is built from 14 residues. V was clipped by 3 bases and J by 4 bases; unmatched bases: 6. The germline gives CDR1 SGHAT, CDR2 FQNNGV. Here the CDR3 DNA reads TGTGCCAGCAGCTTGTGGGCGGGAGTATACGAGCAGTACTTC. It translates to CASSLWAGVYEQYF.